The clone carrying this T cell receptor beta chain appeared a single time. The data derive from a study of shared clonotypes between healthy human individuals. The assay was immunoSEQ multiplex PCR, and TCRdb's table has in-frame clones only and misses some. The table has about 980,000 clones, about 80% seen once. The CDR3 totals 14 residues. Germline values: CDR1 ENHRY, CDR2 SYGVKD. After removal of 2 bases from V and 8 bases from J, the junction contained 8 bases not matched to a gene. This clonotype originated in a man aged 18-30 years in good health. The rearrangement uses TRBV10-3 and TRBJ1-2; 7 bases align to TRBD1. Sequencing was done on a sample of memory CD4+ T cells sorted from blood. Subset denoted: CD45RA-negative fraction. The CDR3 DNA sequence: TGTGCCATCAGTGAGATCCGGGACAGAGAGGGCTACACCTTC. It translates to CAISEIRDREGYTF.